One and the same sample provided the 25 T cell receptor beta chains below, sequenced in a study of neoadjuvant anti-PD-1 for oral cavity cancer. Produced via immunoSEQ multiplex PCR; TCRdb's table is partial and in-frame only. The repertoire holds about 72,000 clones, with around 83% as singletons. Sequences were derived from PBMCs, sampled before nivolumab (anti-PD-1) treatment. These receptor sequences come from a person between 40 and 85 years old with oral cavity squamous cell carcinoma.

The chain uses TRBV7-8 and TRBJ2-5; maybe TRBD2 (5 bases). The length of the CDR3 is 13 residues. Germline V CDR1 and CDR2: SGHVS, FQNEAQ. Trimming took off 2 bases at V and 3 bases at J, with 7 bases between the two ends. The CDR3 protein is CASSLTAEETQYF. The DNA for the CDR3 is TGTGCCAGCAGCTTAACAGCGGAAGAGACCCAGTACTTC.

J is TRBJ1-1 and V is TRBV6-5; no clear D gene. Germline V gives CDR1 MNHEY, CDR2 SVGAGI. Trimming stripped 0 bases from V and 0 bases from J, with 11 bases between. This CDR3 spans 16 amino acids. The DNA for the CDR3 is TGTGCCAGCAGTTACTCGCGCGGCAAGTTGAACACTGAAGCTTTCTTT. Amino acid sequence: CASSYSRGKLNTEAFF.

This clone was observed a single time. V is TRBV11-3 and J is TRBJ2-2; TRBD1 matches 9 bases. CDR3 length: 16 amino acids. V lost 5 bases and J lost 3; bases outside the gene matches: 7. Per germline, CDR1 SGHNT and CDR2 YENEEA. The CDR3 spells CASSPGTGSYTGELFF. The DNA of the CDR3 is TGTGCCAGCAGCCCCGGGACAGGGAGTTACACCGGGGAGCTGTTTTTT.

The chain employs TRBV6-5 and TRBJ2-7; D unclear. The CDR3 contains 13 residues. The V end lost 5 bases, the J end lost 2 bases, and 10 bases lay between the germline ends. Germline V CDR1 and CDR2: MNHEY, SVGAGI. CDR3 DNA: TGTGCCAGCAGTGACGGGTTAGCCTACGAGCAGTACTTC. It translates to CASSDGLAYEQYF.

Concerning this clone: At one of its ends the junction is not consistent with the germline gene, which may arise from a read error. J is TRBJ2-7 and V is TRBV5-4; maybe TRBD2 (5 bases). The CDR3 contains 12 residues. From germline, CDR1 is SGHNT and CDR2 YYREEE (reference sequence). DNA of the CDR3: TGTGCCAGCCGCTTTGTGGGAGTCGAGCAGTACTTC. Residues: CASRFVGVEQYF.

The chain joins TRBV12-2 to TRBJ1-4; the table assigns TRBD1, which was not confirmed against the DNA. TRBV12-2 is termed a pseudogene. The CDR3 runs to 16 residues. CDR3 DNA: TGTGCAAGTCGCGAGGACAGGGATTCAACTAATGAAAAACTGTTTTTT. This codes for CASREDRDSTNEKLFF.

This clone appeared a single time. The chain combines TRBV9 with TRBJ1-5; D unresolved. Trimming removed 0 bases at V and 1 base at J, with 5 bases between. From germline, CDR1 is SGDLS and CDR2 YYNGEE. The CDR3 length is 14 residues. The CDR3 DNA is TGTGCCAGCAGCGTAGGGTCGAGCAATCAGCCCCAGCATTTT. It translates to CASSVGSSNQPQHF.

The chain recombines TRBV7-8 with TRBJ2-7, with no clear D. This CDR3 region has 16 residues. Trimming removed 3 bases from V and 0 bases from J, with 15 bases in between. Germline assignment: CDR1 SGHVS and CDR2 FQNEAQ. CDR3 coding DNA: TGTGCCAGCAGCTTCAGGCCCGGGTTAAGCTCCTACGAGCAGTACTTC. Translated: CASSFRPGLSSYEQYF.

This clone has only a few counts. The chain employs TRBV27 and TRBJ2-7; possible D gene TRBD2, 5 bases. The CDR3 is 15 amino acids. V was cut by 4 bases and J by 5 bases, with 18 bases left in between. Germline CDR1 reads MNHEY; CDR2 reads SMNVEV (reference sequence). CDR3 amino acids: CASSSLGSGSHEQYF. The CDR3 DNA reads as TGTGCCAGCAGTTCCCTTGGGTCGGGGTCCCACGAGCAGTACTTC.

The rearrangement uses TRBV5-1 and TRBJ1-1; D remains unclear. The CDR3 is 15 amino acids. Germline-derived CDR1 and CDR2 are SGHRS and YFSETQ. V was trimmed by 5 bases and J by 3 bases, leaving 17 bases between them. The CDR3 sequence: CASRPSLNIHTEAFF. The CDR3 nucleotides are TGCGCCAGCAGGCCTTCGCTAAATATTCACACTGAAGCTTTCTTT.

The rearrangement joins TRBV7-8 to TRBJ2-1; D could derive from TRBD1 or TRBD2 (5 bases each). Germline lookup yields CDR1 SGHVS and CDR2 FQNEAQ. This CDR3 comprises 20 residues. V was clipped by 0 bases and J by 1 base, with 22 bases between them. The CDR3 nucleotides read TGTGCCAGCAGCTTAGCCTTTTCTCCCGTGGGGGAGCGATCCTACAATGAGCAGTTCTTC. Translation: CASSLAFSPVGERSYNEQFF.

This clone appeared a single time. V gene TRBV5-6 combines with J gene TRBJ2-7, with D hard to call. The CDR3 is 12 residues long. Germline-derived CDR1 and CDR2 are SGHDT and YYEEEE. Trimming took off 0 bases at V and 7 bases at J, with 8 bases between the two ends. CDR3: CASSLANGEQYF. For the CDR3, the DNA is TGTGCCAGCAGCTTGGCCAACGGAGAGCAGTACTTC.

This clone has only one observation. J is TRBJ2-3 and V is TRBV18; 9 nucleotides align to TRBD1. The CDR3 has 15 residues. The V gene's germline CDR1 is KGHSH and CDR2 LQKENI. V trimming: 3 bases; J trimming: 2 bases; junction bases outside the gene matches: 3. CDR3 DNA: TGTGCCAGCTCACCCGGGACAGGGATCACAGATACGCAGTATTTT. Encoded protein: CASSPGTGITDTQYF. The full variable domain, with the rest looked up from reference TRBV18 and TRBJ2-3, is NAGVMQNPRHLVRRRGQEARLRCSPMKGHSHVYWYRQLPEEGLKFMVYLQKENIIDESGMPKERFSAEFPKEGPSILRIQQVVRGDSAAYFCASSPGTGITDTQYFGPGTRLTVL.

This clone was found once. The V and J genes are TRBV6-5 and TRBJ2-5; D gene unclear. Germline V gives CDR1 MNHEY, CDR2 SVGAGI. V was shortened by 5 bases and J by 2 bases, with 12 bases between the two germline ends. This CDR3 has 14 amino acids. CDR3 loop: CASSRTYMQETQYF. In nucleotides, the CDR3 is TGTGCCAGCAGTCGGACGTATATGCAAGAGACCCAGTACTTC.

J is TRBJ2-7 and V is TRBV18; the D gene is possibly TRBD1 (6 bases). CDR3 length: 14 amino acids. The V end was cut by 0 bases, the J end by 2 bases, with 8 bases between. Germline V gene data show CDR1 as KGHSH and CDR2 as LQKENI. CDR3 sequence: CASSPPGGTYEQYF. Written as DNA, the CDR3 is TGTGCCAGCTCACCACCAGGGGGAACCTACGAGCAGTACTTC.

V gene TRBV25-1 combines with J gene TRBJ2-5; TRBD2 aligns across 10 bases. Germline CDR1 and CDR2: MGHDK and SYGVNS. This CDR3 has 14 amino acids. V lost 11 bases to trimming and J lost 3 bases; unmatched junction nucleotides: 9. CDR3 in amino acids: CASSRAGGEETQYF. CDR3 coding DNA: TGTGCCTCCTCACGAGCGGGGGGGGAAGAGACCCAGTACTTC.

The V call is TRBV2, the J call TRBJ2-7; D uncertain. CDR1 and CDR2 (germline): SNHLY, FYNNEI. The CDR3 length is 13 residues. V was cut by 10 bases and J by 6 bases, with 19 bases left in between. The CDR3 nucleotides read TGTGCCACGAGGCAGGAAATCGGATCCGAGCAGTACTTC. Protein product: CATRQEIGSEQYF.

V gene TRBV5-1 combines with J gene TRBJ1-4; D is ambiguous. CDR3 size: 15 residues. Germline V gene lookup returns CDR1 SGHRS and CDR2 YFSETQ. The V and J ends lost 1 base and 0 bases respectively, with 7 bases between them. The CDR3 region has the DNA TGCGCCAGCAGCTTGAACACTGCAACTAATGAAAAACTGTTTTTT. Protein product: CASSLNTATNEKLFF.

The chain carries TRBV7-2 and TRBJ1-4, with TRBD1 matching over 8 bases. The V and J ends lost 5 bases and 13 bases, in that order; junction bases with no gene match: 6. Germline V gene lookup returns CDR1 SGHTA and CDR2 FQGNSA. This CDR3 is 12 amino acids long. CDR3 DNA: TGTGCCAGCAGCCCAACAGGGGGAGGACTGTTTTTT. As protein: CASSPTGGGLFF. The full variable domain, completed using reference TRBV7-2 and TRBJ1-4, is GAGVSQSPSNKVTEKGKDVELRCDPISGHTALYWYRQSLGQGLEFLIYFQGNSAPDKSGLPSDRFSAERTGGSVSTLTIQRTQQEDSAVYLCASSPTGGGLFFGSGTQLSVL.

The chain joins TRBV7-2 to TRBJ1-1; D unclear. In germline, CDR1 is SGHTA, CDR2 FQGNSA. This CDR3 region has 13 residues. The germline V and J ends were trimmed by 3 bases and 0 bases, with 5 bases remaining between them. CDR3 sequence (DNA): TGTGCCAGCAGCTTCGCTCTGAACACTGAAGCTTTCTTT. Translation gives CASSFALNTEAFF.

The chain is built from TRBV27 and TRBJ2-7; D may correspond to TRBD1 or TRBD2 (5 bases each). The V gene lost 0 bases and the J gene lost 0 bases, with 12 bases spanning the gap. CDR1 is MNHEY and CDR2 is SMNVEV in the germline V gene (reference sequence). The CDR3 has 16 amino acids. CDR3 protein: CASSLSPRDPSYEQYF. Here the CDR3 DNA reads TGTGCCAGCAGTTTATCGCCTAGGGACCCCTCCTACGAGCAGTACTTC.

The chain combines TRBV11-2 with TRBJ1-5; no reliable D call. V lost 0 bases and J 6 bases, leaving 9 bases between the germline ends. CDR1 and CDR2 from the germline V gene are SGHAT and FQNNGV. The CDR3 loop spans 14 amino acids. Here the CDR3 reads CASSLDHPSQPQHF. The CDR3 DNA reads as TGTGCCAGCAGCTTAGATCACCCCAGTCAGCCCCAGCATTTT.

The rearrangement joins TRBV30 to TRBJ1-5; 8 nucleotides align to TRBD1. Trimming at V came to 2 bases and at J to 6 bases, leaving 3 bases not matched to a gene. CDR3 length: 13 amino acids. Germline V gives CDR1 GTSNPN, CDR2 SVGIG (reference sequence). The CDR3 protein is CAWSPDRAQPQHF. The CDR3 DNA follows: TGTGCCTGGAGTCCGGACAGGGCTCAGCCCCAGCATTTT.

This chain links TRBV6-5 with TRBJ1-5; possible D gene TRBD1, 5 bases. The length of the CDR3 is 14 residues. CDR1 is MNHEY, CDR2 SVGAGI, per germline. Between the trimmed V and J ends, which lost 10 bases and 4 bases, there was a span of 17 bases. The CDR3 protein is CATARALGNQPQHF. The CDR3 DNA sequence: TGTGCCACCGCCAGGGCACTTGGGAATCAGCCCCAGCATTTT.

V is TRBV5-1 and J is TRBJ1-2, with D tentatively TRBD1 (5 bases). Looked up from germline, CDR1 is SGHRS and CDR2 is YFSETQ. Trimming cost V 4 bases and J 4 bases, with 8 bases left between them. The CDR3 length is 12 residues. The CDR3 coding sequence is TGCGCCAGCAGCCGGGGCTTCTATGGCTACACCTTC. Translating gives CASSRGFYGYTF. Full variable domain (missing parts from reference TRBV5-1 and TRBJ1-2): KAGVTQTPRYLIKTRGQQVTLSCSPISGHRSVSWYQQTPGQGLQFLFEYFSETQRNKGNFPGRFSGRQFSNSRSEMNVSTLELGDSALYLCASSRGFYGYTFGSGTRLTVV.